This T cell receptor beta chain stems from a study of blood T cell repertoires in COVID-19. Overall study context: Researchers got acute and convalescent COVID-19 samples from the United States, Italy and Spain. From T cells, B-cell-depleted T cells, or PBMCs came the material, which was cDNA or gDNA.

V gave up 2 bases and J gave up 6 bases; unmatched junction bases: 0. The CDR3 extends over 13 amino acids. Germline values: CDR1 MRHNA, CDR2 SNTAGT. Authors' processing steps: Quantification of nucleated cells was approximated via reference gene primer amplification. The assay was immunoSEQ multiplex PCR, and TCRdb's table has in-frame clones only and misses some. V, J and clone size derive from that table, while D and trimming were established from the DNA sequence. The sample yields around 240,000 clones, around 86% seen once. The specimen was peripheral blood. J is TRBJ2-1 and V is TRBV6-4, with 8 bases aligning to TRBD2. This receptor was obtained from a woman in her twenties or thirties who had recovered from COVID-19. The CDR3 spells CASSDGTSNEQFF. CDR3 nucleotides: TGTGCCAGCAGTGACGGGACTAGCAATGAGCAGTTCTTC.